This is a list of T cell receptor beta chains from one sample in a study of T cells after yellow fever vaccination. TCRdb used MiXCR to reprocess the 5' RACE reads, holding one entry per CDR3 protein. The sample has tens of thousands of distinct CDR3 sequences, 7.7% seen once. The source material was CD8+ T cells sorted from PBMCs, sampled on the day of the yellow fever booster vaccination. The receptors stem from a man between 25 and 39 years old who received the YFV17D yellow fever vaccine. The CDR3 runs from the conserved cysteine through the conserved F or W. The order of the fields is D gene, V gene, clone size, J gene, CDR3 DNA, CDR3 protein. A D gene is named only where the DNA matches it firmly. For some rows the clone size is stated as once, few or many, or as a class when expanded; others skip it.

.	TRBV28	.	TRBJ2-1	TGTGCCAGCAAGCCTGGGCGCTCCTACAATGAGCAGTTCTTC	CASKPGRSYNEQFF
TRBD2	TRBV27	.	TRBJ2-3	TGTGCCAGCACCCCTAGCGGGAATTGGAATACGCAGTATTTT	CASTPSGNWNTQYF
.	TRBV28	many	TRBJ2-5	TGTGCCAGCAATATAGGGATGCGAGAGACCCAGTACTTC	CASNIGMRETQYF
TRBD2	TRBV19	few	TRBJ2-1	TGTGCCAGTAGTATTTCGGCGGGAGGGAGTTACAATGAGCAGTTCTTC	CASSISAGGSYNEQFF
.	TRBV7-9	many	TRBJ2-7	TGTGCCAGCAGCTTATCCCAGCGGCCCTACGAGCAGTACTTC	CASSLSQRPYEQYF
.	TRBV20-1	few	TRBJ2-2	TGCAGTGCTACCTCAGGGGAGACCGGGGAGCTGTTTTTT	CSATSGETGELFF
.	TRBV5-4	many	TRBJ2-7	TGTGCCAGCAGCTGGGGTCAGGGGGAGCAGTACTTC	CASSWGQGEQYF
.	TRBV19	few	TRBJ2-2	TGTGCCAGTAGTATATCCACCGGGGAGCTGTTTTTT	CASSISTGELFF
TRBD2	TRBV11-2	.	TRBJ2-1	TGTGCCAGCAGGTCTTTGGCGGGGGGGGCCTACAATGAGCAGTTCTTC	CASRSLAGGAYNEQFF
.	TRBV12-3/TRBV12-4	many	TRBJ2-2	TGTGCCAGCAGTTTCCCCGGGGAGCTGTTTTTT	CASSFPGELFF
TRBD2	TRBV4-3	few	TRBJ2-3	TGCGCCAGCAGCCAAGATTCCGCGGGAGGTTTCACAGATACGCAGTATTTT	CASSQDSAGGFTDTQYF
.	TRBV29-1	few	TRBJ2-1	TGCAGCGTTGATGGGGTCAAGCAGTTCTTC	CSVDGVKQFF
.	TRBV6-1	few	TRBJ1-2	TGTGCCAGCAGCACAGCCGGCGATAACTATGGCTACACCTTC	CASSTAGDNYGYTF
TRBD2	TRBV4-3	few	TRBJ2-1	TGCGCCAGCAGCCATCTAGCGGAACATAACAATGAGCAGTTCTTC	CASSHLAEHNNEQFF
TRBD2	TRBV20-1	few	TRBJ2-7	TGCAGTGCCGAACTCCCGTCAGCTAGCGGGAGTTGGTACGAGCAGTACTTC	CSAELPSASGSWYEQYF
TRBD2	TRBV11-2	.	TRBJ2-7	TGTGCCAGCAGCTTAGTCCTAGCGGGAAACCACGAGCAGTACTTC	CASSLVLAGNHEQYF
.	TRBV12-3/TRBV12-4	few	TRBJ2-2	TGTGCCAGCATCTCGGGTTGGAACACCGGGGAGCTGTTTTTT	CASISGWNTGELFF
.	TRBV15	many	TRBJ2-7	TGTGCCACCAGCATCTTGCAGGGTCCCGGCTACGAGCAGTACTTC	CATSILQGPGYEQYF
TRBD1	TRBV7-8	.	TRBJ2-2	TGTGCCAGCAGCTCGGGACAGGGGATCGGGGAGCTGTTTTTT	CASSSGQGIGELFF
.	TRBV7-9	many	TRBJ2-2	TGTGCCAGCACCACTAACCCGAACACCGGGGAGCTGTTTTTT	CASTTNPNTGELFF
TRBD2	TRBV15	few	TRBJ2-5	TGTGCCACCAGCAGAGCAAGCGGGGGAGTGGCCCAGTACTTC	CATSRASGGVAQYF
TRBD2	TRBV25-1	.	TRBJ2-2	TGTGCCAGCAGTGGTTATCTGGGCGGGAGTGTCACCGGGGAGCTGTTTTTT	CASSGYLGGSVTGELFF
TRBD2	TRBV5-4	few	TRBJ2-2	TGTGCCAGCAGCTCGCCGGGACTAGCGGGACCAGGGGGCACCGGGGAGCTGTTTTTT	CASSSPGLAGPGGTGELFF
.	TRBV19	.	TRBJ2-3	TGTGCCAGTAGTACCCCTACGGATGGAGATACGCAGTATTTT	CASSTPTDGDTQYF
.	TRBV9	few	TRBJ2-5	TGTGCCAGCAGCGTGTCTCTAAACTGGGAGACCCAGTACTTC	CASSVSLNWETQYF
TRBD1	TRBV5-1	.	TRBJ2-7	TGCGCCAGCAGCTTTTTGGACAGGGGTTTCCACGAGCAGTACTTC	CASSFLDRGFHEQYF
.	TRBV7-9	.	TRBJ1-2	TGTGCCAGCAGCTCAGGCCCAGGAGTCGATGGCTACACCTTC	CASSSGPGVDGYTF
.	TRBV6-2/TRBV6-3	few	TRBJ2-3	TGTGCCCGCGCCGGGTCTCATACGCAGTATTTT	CARAGSHTQYF
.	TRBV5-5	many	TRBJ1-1	TGTGCCAGCAGCTTGGGGTTAAGAATGAACACTGAAGCTTTCTTT	CASSLGLRMNTEAFF
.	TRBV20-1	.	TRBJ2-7	TGCTGTGCCCTTTCGGGGGAAGCTTCCTACGAGCAGTACTTC	CCALSGEASYEQYF
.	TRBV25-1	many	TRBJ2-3	TGTGCCAGCAGTGAATATGGCTTGGGGGGCGAAGGCACAGATACGCAGTATTTT	CASSEYGLGGEGTDTQYF
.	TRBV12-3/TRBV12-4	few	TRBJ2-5	TGTGCCAGCAGTCCCACCGGTGCGGGGACCCAGTACTTC	CASSPTGAGTQYF
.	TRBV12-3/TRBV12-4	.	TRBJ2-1	TGTGCCAGCAGTCCCCCCCCCGAATCGTACAATGAGCAGTTCTTC	CASSPPPESYNEQFF
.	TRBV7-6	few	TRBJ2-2	TGTGCCAGCAGCTTACCTAGCCTCGCCGGGGAGCTGTTTTTT	CASSLPSLAGELFF
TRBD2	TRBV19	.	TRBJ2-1	TGTGCCAGTAGTCCCCGGGGGGGCAATGAGCAGTTCTTC	CASSPRGGNEQFF
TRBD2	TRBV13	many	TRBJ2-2	TGTGCCAGCAGCTTGGGAACGGGAGGGCCAGCGACCCACACCGGGGAGCTGTTTTTT	CASSLGTGGPATHTGELFF
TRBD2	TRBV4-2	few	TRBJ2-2	TGTGCCAGCAGCCCTAAATCGCCAAGAAGGGGGACTAGCGGGACGGGATACACCGGGGAGCTGTTTTTT	CASSPKSPRRGTSGTGYTGELFF
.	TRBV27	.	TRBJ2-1	TGTGCCAGCAGTTTTTCCGTTACAGGCTCCTACAATGAGCAGTTCTTC	CASSFSVTGSYNEQFF
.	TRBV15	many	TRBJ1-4	TGTGCCACCAGCGAAACCGGGGCTAAAAATGAAAAACTGTTTTTT	CATSETGAKNEKLFF
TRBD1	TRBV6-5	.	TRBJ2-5	TGTGCCAGCAGTTACTTTACTACCGGGACAGGGTTGGAGACCCAGTACTTC	CASSYFTTGTGLETQYF
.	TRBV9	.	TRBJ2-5	TGTGCCAGCAGCGAAAAGGGGGAGGGACAAGAGACCCAGTACTTC	CASSEKGEGQETQYF
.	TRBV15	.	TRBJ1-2	TGTGCCACCAGCACAGGACAGCACTATGGCTACACCTTC	CATSTGQHYGYTF
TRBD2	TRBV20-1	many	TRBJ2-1	TGCAGTGCTACTAGCGGCGCAACCTACAATGAGCAGTTCTTC	CSATSGATYNEQFF
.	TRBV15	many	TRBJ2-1	TGTGCCACCAGCGACACGACAGGCCTATACAATGAGCAGTTCTTC	CATSDTTGLYNEQFF
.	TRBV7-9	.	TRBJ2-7	TGTGCCAGCAGCTACTACCCTTACGGGCAGTACTTC	CASSYYPYGQYF
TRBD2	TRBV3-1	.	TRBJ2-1	TGTGCCAGCAGCCAAGGACTAGCGGGTGTCAATGAGCAGTTCTTC	CASSQGLAGVNEQFF
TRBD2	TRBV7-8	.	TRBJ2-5	TGTGCCAGCAGCTTAGCGACTAGCCCTCGGGAGACCCAGTACTTC	CASSLATSPRETQYF